Shown below are 29 T cell receptor beta chains from a single sample sequenced in a study of CD8 T cells in Susac syndrome. With random hexamers, 0.5 to 1 ug RNA was reverse transcribed. TCRdb re-called the immunoSEQ multiplex PCR reads with MiXCR, one entry per CDR3 protein. The table lists about 300,000 distinct CDR3 sequences, about 82% of them singletons, with 0.21% in the top ten. What was sequenced was CD8+ T cells from PBMCs. These receptors were collected from a human donor with multiple sclerosis.

The rearrangement joins TRBV7-2 to TRBJ1-5; tentatively, D is TRBD1 (5 bases). The CDR3 has 18 residues. V lost 5 bases and J lost 3, with 23 bases in between. Germline CDR1 is SGHTA and CDR2 is FQGNSA. The chain's CDR3 is CASSPAVAGYFANQPQHF. DNA for the CDR3: TGTGCCAGCAGCCCCGCAGTAGCAGGGTACTTTGCCAATCAGCCCCAGCATTTT.

The DNA for the CDR3 is TGTGCCAGCAGCTTCAGTGCCGTCCTCAATGAGCAGTTCTTC. It translates to CASSFSAVLNEQFF. This chain joins TRBV5-8 and TRBJ2-1, with D unresolved. Germline lookup yields CDR1 SGHTS and CDR2 YDEGEE. The CDR3 length is 14 residues. The V end was cut by 2 bases, the J end by 6 bases, with 12 bases between.

This sequence joins TRBV7-8 and TRBJ1-1; no clear D gene. V lost 5 bases to trimming and J lost 4 bases, with 8 bases between them. Germline lookup yields CDR1 SGHVS and CDR2 FQNEAQ. The CDR3 runs 12 residues. The CDR3 region has the DNA TGTGCCAGCAGCGACACGGTCACTGAAGCTTTCTTT. Amino acid sequence: CASSDTVTEAFF.

This clonotype was detected once. This chain's CDR3 is CASSEEQGSYVGGELFF. The CDR3, as DNA: TGTGCCAGCAGTGAAGAACAGGGGTCGTATGTGGGCGGGGAGCTGTTTTTT. The chain links TRBV6-1 to TRBJ2-2; the match to TRBD1 covers 7 bases. The CDR3 spans 17 residues. V lost 1 base to trimming and J lost 7 bases; unmatched junction nucleotides: 12. Germline lookup yields CDR1 MNHNS and CDR2 SASEGT.

This clonotype was seen a few times. The rearrangement uses TRBV5-4 and TRBJ1-3; 9 bases map to TRBD1. Per the germline V gene, CDR1 is SGHNT and CDR2 is YYREEE (reference sequence). This CDR3 comprises 16 residues. Trimming took 4 bases from V and 2 from J; bases not matched to a gene: 7. Written as DNA, the CDR3 is TGTGCCAGCAGCCAAGAGCGACAGGGGGCTGGAAACACCATATATTTT. This gives the protein CASSQERQGAGNTIYF. Filled out from reference TRBV5-4 and TRBJ1-3, the complete variable domain reads ETGVTQSPTHLIKTRGQQVTLRCSSQSGHNTVSWYQQALGQGPQFIFQYYREEENGRGNFPPRFSGLQFPNYSSELNVNALELDDSALYLCASSQERQGAGNTIYFGEGSWLTVV.

This clonotype showed up just a few times. The chain joins TRBV30 to TRBJ1-5; D is unclear. Germline V gene lookup returns CDR1 GTSNPN and CDR2 SVGIG (reference sequence). This CDR3 has 13 residues. V shed 2 bases and J shed 4 bases, with 9 bases lying between them. Written as DNA, the CDR3 is TGTGCCTGGAGTCTAGACGGTAATCAGCCCCAGCATTTT. Its protein is CAWSLDGNQPQHF.

This chain joins TRBV5-4 and TRBJ1-3; D unresolved. Germline CDR1 is SGHNT and CDR2 is YYREEE (reference sequence). Trimming stripped 4 bases from V and 0 bases from J, with 8 bases between. The CDR3 length is 14 residues. CDR3 DNA: TGTGCCAGCAGCGGCGCCGGCTCTGGAAACACCATATATTTT. Its protein is CASSGAGSGNTIYF.

The chain combines TRBV7-9 with TRBJ1-2, with D possibly matching TRBD1 (5 bases). Germline V gene data show CDR1 as SEHNR and CDR2 as FQNEAQ (reference sequence). The CDR3 is 15 residues long. The germline V and J ends were trimmed by 1 base and 5 bases, with 14 bases remaining between them. The CDR3 spells CASSLVTAAFYGYTF. CDR3 DNA sequence: TGTGCCAGCAGCTTAGTGACAGCAGCCTTTTATGGCTACACCTTC.

V and J are TRBV27 and TRBJ2-7, with D maybe TRBD1 (5 bases). Germline loops: CDR1 MNHEY, CDR2 SMNVEV (reference sequence). V dropped 3 bases and J dropped 4 bases, with 13 bases sitting between them. The CDR3 covers 14 residues. The CDR3 DNA sequence: TGTGCCAGCAGTTTCGGCAGGGTTTCGTACGAGCAGTACTTC. Its translation is CASSFGRVSYEQYF.

The J gene is TRBJ2-7, the V gene TRBV27; D gene uncertain. Trimming took off 3 bases at V and 3 bases at J, with 9 bases between the two ends. The CDR3 has 13 residues. Looked up from germline, CDR1 is MNHEY and CDR2 is SMNVEV (reference sequence). The chain's CDR3 is CASSFGLRYEQYF. For the CDR3, the DNA is TGTGCCAGCAGTTTCGGGCTTCGCTACGAGCAGTACTTC.

V and J are TRBV19 and TRBJ1-1; 7 positions agree with TRBD1. The V gene end was trimmed by 5 bases and the J gene end by 7 bases; junction bases not matched to a gene: 7. The length of the CDR3 is 13 residues. Germline V gene lookup returns CDR1 LNHDA and CDR2 SQIVND (reference sequence). The CDR3 is CASSSRQGFEAFF. The DNA for the CDR3 is TGTGCCAGTAGTTCTAGACAGGGATTTGAAGCTTTCTTT. Variable domain in full (rest from reference TRBV19 and TRBJ1-1): DGGITQSPKYLFRKEGQNVTLSCEQNLNHDAMYWYRQDPGQGLRLIYYSQIVNDFQKGDIAEGYSVSREKKESFPLTVTSAQKNPTAFYLCASSSRQGFEAFFGQGTRLTVV.

The chain uses TRBV5-1 and TRBJ2-1, with a possible D match to TRBD2 (5 bases). Germline V gives CDR1 SGHRS, CDR2 YFSETQ. CDR3 length equals 17 residues. Trimming stripped 3 bases from V and 1 base from J, with 17 bases between. DNA for the CDR3: TGCGCCAGCAGCTCCGCGGACTCGTGGTTATCCTACAATGAGCAGTTCTTC. Its translation: CASSSADSWLSYNEQFF.

This chain connects TRBV12-3 or TRBV12-4 to TRBJ2-2, with D uncertain. With 1 base removed from V and 5 bases from J, the gap between germline ends came to 11 bases. This CDR3 is 15 amino acids long. The CDR3: CASSLVGIGTGELFF. The CDR3 DNA reads TGTGCCAGCAGTTTAGTGGGAATAGGAACCGGGGAGCTGTTTTTT.

There are many counts of this clonotype. CDR3 DNA: TGTGCCAGCAGCTTCGGAGGTAATCAGCCCCAGCATTTT. Protein product: CASSFGGNQPQHF. V gene TRBV27 combines with J gene TRBJ1-5; D uncertain. From germline, CDR1 is MNHEY and CDR2 SMNVEV (reference sequence). V lost 6 bases to trimming and J lost 4 bases, with 10 bases between them. The CDR3 has 13 residues.

This clonotype was counted between two and nine times. J is TRBJ2-7 and V is TRBV5-5, with D hard to call. Deletions cut 7 bases from V and 2 bases from J, with 4 bases between. The CDR3 extends over 10 amino acids. Germline V gene data show CDR1 as SGHKS and CDR2 as YYEKEE (reference sequence). The CDR3 DNA reads TGTGCCAGCGGACCCTACGAGCAGTACTTC. This codes for CASGPYEQYF.

The J gene is TRBJ2-3, the V gene TRBV29-1; 8 bases match TRBD2. The CDR3 length is 15 residues. Germline V lookup: CDR1 SQVTM, CDR2 ANQGSEA. V lost 1 base to trimming and J lost 5 bases; unmatched junction nucleotides: 8. CDR3 region: CSVEGAGRAVDTQYF. The CDR3 DNA sequence: TGCAGCGTTGAAGGGGCCGGGAGGGCCGTAGATACGCAGTATTTT.

This rearrangement joins TRBV27 to TRBJ2-7, with TRBD2 as a possible D gene (5 bases). V was clipped by 3 bases and J by 2 bases, with 11 bases between them. Germline V CDR1 and CDR2: MNHEY, SMNVEV (reference sequence). This CDR3 contains 14 residues. CDR3 residues: CASSFNGGTYEQYF. The CDR3 bases are TGTGCCAGCAGTTTTAATGGAGGCACCTACGAGCAGTACTTC.

This clonotype is a singleton in its sample. V usage is TRBV20-1 and J usage is TRBJ2-1, with 9 bases that match TRBD2. Germline CDR1 reads DFQATT; CDR2 reads SNEGSKA (reference sequence). Trimming took 0 bases from V and 2 from J; bases not matched to a gene: 14. The CDR3 is 19 residues long. The chain's CDR3 is CSARDRGASGNYPYNEQFF. The CDR3 DNA follows: TGCAGTGCTAGAGACAGGGGGGCTAGCGGGAATTATCCCTACAATGAGCAGTTCTTC.

The rearrangement joins TRBV13 to TRBJ2-7; 7 nucleotides match TRBD1. The CDR3 contains 15 residues. The V segment lost 4 bases and the J segment 0 bases; nucleotides outside the gene matches: 6. Germline lookup yields CDR1 PRHDT and CDR2 FYEKMQ (reference sequence). The CDR3 region has the DNA TGTGCCAGCAGCTCCTTCGGGACAGCCTCCTACGAGCAGTACTTC. Translating gives CASSSFGTASYEQYF.

The rearrangement links TRBV20-1 to TRBJ1-5; D unresolved. Germline CDR1 is DFQATT and CDR2 is SNEGSKA (reference sequence). V was shortened by 1 base and J by 0 bases, with 7 bases between the two germline ends. CDR3 size: 14 residues. The CDR3 is CSARARYSNQPQHF. The CDR3 DNA sequence: TGCAGTGCTAGAGCCCGGTATAGCAATCAGCCCCAGCATTTT.

The V gene is TRBV6-5, the J gene TRBJ2-7; D call uncertain. Between the trimmed V and J ends, which lost 0 bases and 3 bases, there was a span of 9 bases. The germline V gene has CDR1 MNHEY and CDR2 SVGAGI. The CDR3 has 14 amino acids. Written as DNA, the CDR3 is TGTGCCAGCAGTTACTCGGCGGAATTCTACGAGCAGTACTTC. Translation gives CASSYSAEFYEQYF.

For the CDR3, the DNA is TGTGCCAGCAGTGAACGGGATGGACTGTTTTTT. Translating gives CASSERDGLFF. The rearrangement uses TRBV25-1 and TRBJ1-4; D is undetermined. The CDR3 consists of 11 residues. The V gene's germline CDR1 is MGHDK and CDR2 SYGVNS. V was clipped by 2 bases and J by 13 bases, with 8 bases between them.

A single count supports this clonotype. The chain uses TRBV11-2 and TRBJ2-5; TRBD2 agrees at 14 bases. The trim removed 7 bases at V and 2 bases at J, leaving 3 bases unmatched. The germline V gene encodes CDR1 SGHAT and CDR2 FQNNGV. This CDR3 region has 15 residues. The CDR3 nucleotides read TGTGCCAGCAATGGACTAGCGGGGGGACAAGAGACCCAGTACTTC. Residues: CASNGLAGGQETQYF.

The rearrangement uses TRBV7-2 and TRBJ2-2; 9 bases line up with TRBD1. J lost 2 bases, V lost 3 bases, and 4 bases had no gene match. CDR1 is SGHTA, CDR2 FQGNSA, per germline. The CDR3 spans 16 residues. CDR3 bases: TGTGCCAGCAGCTTGGGGGGACAGGGAAACACCGGGGAGCTGTTTTTT. Its translation is CASSLGGQGNTGELFF.

The count of this clonotype is one. The genes are TRBV3-1 and TRBJ1-1, with no clear D. The CDR3 is made up of 17 amino acids. Germline CDR1 is LGHDT and CDR2 is YNNKEL (reference sequence). V was clipped by 3 bases and J by 2 bases, with 19 bases between them. CDR3 amino acids: CASSHPAVRALNTEAFF. The CDR3 DNA reads TGTGCCAGCAGCCATCCGGCGGTCCGGGCCCTTAACACTGAAGCTTTCTTT.

A few counts support this clonotype. This chain connects TRBV6-5 to TRBJ2-7; 7 positions match TRBD2. CDR3 length: 14 residues. Germline CDR1 is MNHEY and CDR2 is SVGAGI. With 6 bases clipped from V and 3 bases from J, the junction kept 8 bases outside the gene matches. The CDR3 loop reads CASSPSSGNYEQYF. The DNA of the CDR3 is TGTGCCAGCAGCCCCTCTAGCGGCAACTACGAGCAGTACTTC.

The chain couples TRBV7-9 to TRBJ1-2; tentative D call: TRBD1 (5 bases). With 5 bases removed from V and 5 bases from J, the gap between germline ends came to 30 bases. This CDR3 is 19 amino acids long. Germline values: CDR1 SEHNR, CDR2 FQNEAQ (reference sequence). The CDR3 is CASSRAELRTQDSLYGYTF. CDR3 nucleotides: TGTGCCAGCAGCCGCGCAGAGCTTCGAACCCAAGACAGCCTATATGGCTACACCTTC.

The chain joins TRBV27 to TRBJ2-1; weak D call: TRBD2 (5 bases). Germline V gives CDR1 MNHEY, CDR2 SMNVEV (reference sequence). The CDR3 has 16 amino acids. Trimming left V 2 bases short and J 8 bases short, with 19 bases between. The CDR3 sequence is CASSLESVGSSDEQFF. The DNA for the CDR3 is TGTGCCAGCAGTTTAGAATCAGTGGGGAGTAGTGATGAGCAGTTCTTC.

The chain uses TRBV5-6 and TRBJ2-7; 7 bases are shared with TRBD2. CDR3 length: 17 residues. CDR1 is SGHDT, CDR2 YYEEEE, per germline. Trimming at V came to 4 bases and at J to 0 bases, leaving 13 bases not matched to a gene. As DNA, the CDR3 is TGTGCCAGCAGCGGGGTAGCGGAGGGAGGGCCCTCCTACGAGCAGTACTTC. It specifies CASSGVAEGGPSYEQYF.